This is a list of T cell receptor beta chains from one sample in a study of human T cells and chemical hapten exposure. Via MiXCR, TCRdb re-called the RACE reads, giving one row per CDR3 protein. The sample lists just over 350,000 distinct CDR3 sequences; 6% to 7% were seen once. The sample here was whole blood, taken in connection with sensitization to the hapten diphenylcyclopropenone (DPC). The receptors derive from a woman aged 18 to 35 with alopecia areata. Some clones in this sample may be carry-over from other donors' samples. The CDR3 runs from the conserved cysteine through the conserved F or W. Fields, in order: J gene, D gene, V gene, clone size, CDR3 protein, CDR3 DNA. The D gene is left open where the match is weak. Not all rows give a size; the values are once, few, many and, for expanded clones, a class.

TRBJ1-2	NA	TRBV24-1	few	CATSDWTANYGYTF	TGTGCCACCAGTGATTGGACAGCAAACTATGGCTACACCTTC
TRBJ2-7	TRBD2	TRBV20-1	few	CSARVPLAGEQYF	TGCAGTGCTAGGGTACCCCTAGCGGGTGAGCAGTACTTC
TRBJ2-7	TRBD2	TRBV6-5	NA	CASSYSTSGGPEQYF	TGTGCCAGCAGTTACTCGACTAGCGGGGGTCCAGAGCAGTACTTC
TRBJ1-1	TRBD1	TRBV29-1	many	CSVEVGAGGSEYTEAFF	TGCAGCGTTGAAGTAGGGGCAGGGGGCTCGGAGTACACTGAAGCTTTCTTT
TRBJ1-1	NA	TRBV6-2/TRBV6-3	few	CASDRPPAFF	TGTGCCAGCGATAGGCCACCCGCTTTCTTT
TRBJ1-1	NA	TRBV20-1	NA	CSASRQPHTEAFF	TGCAGTGCTAGCAGACAGCCTCACACTGAAGCTTTCTTT
TRBJ1-6	NA	TRBV5-1	NA	CASSFGQELSPLHF	TGCGCCAGCAGCTTTGGGCAGGAGCTTTCACCCCTCCACTTT
TRBJ1-3	NA	TRBV6-6	NA	CASSLNRGDSGNTIYF	TGTGCCAGCAGTCTCAATCGGGGGGACTCTGGAAACACCATATATTTT
TRBJ2-6	NA	TRBV7-6	NA	CASSLSAPSSGANVLTF	TGTGCCAGCAGCTTAAGTGCTCCTAGCTCTGGGGCCAACGTCCTGACTTTC
TRBJ2-3	TRBD1	TRBV6-5	many	CASSPRDRGTDTQYF	TGTGCCAGCAGTCCCCGGGACAGGGGTACAGATACGCAGTATTTT
TRBJ1-2	TRBD1	TRBV11-2	few	CASSLGQGVANYGYTF	TGTGCCAGCAGCTTAGGCCAGGGGGTAGCTAACTATGGCTACACCTTC
TRBJ1-2	NA	TRBV12-3/TRBV12-4	many	CASSLAGVPIDGYTF	TGTGCCAGCAGTTTAGCAGGGGTCCCTATCGATGGCTACACCTTC